Below, 19 T cell receptor beta chains from the same sample are listed, as sequenced in a study of OX40 agonist ivuxolimab in advanced cancers. TCRdb's copy holds only in-frame clones and misses some; the assay was immunoSEQ multiplex PCR. Among 50,000 to 70,000 clones, around four fifths were seen once, and the ten largest hold 2.5% to 3%. Source: CD4+ or CD8+ T cells sorted from blood, taken in a trial of the OX40 agonist ivuxolimab. These receptors all come from an adult with an advanced solid tumor such as melanoma, head and neck, liver or kidney cancer.

V is TRBV19 and J is TRBJ1-1, with D possibly matching TRBD1 (5 bases). The CDR3 spans 14 residues. Trimming pared 3 bases from V and 0 bases from J, leaving 8 bases between. Germline values: CDR1 LNHDA, CDR2 SQIVND (reference sequence). Written as DNA, the CDR3 is TGTGCCAGTAGTATTGGACATTTGAACACTGAAGCTTTCTTT. Translated: CASSIGHLNTEAFF.

The rearrangement uses TRBV6-1 and TRBJ1-4; 7 bases are a match to TRBD1. The germline V gene has CDR1 MNHNS and CDR2 SASEGT. The J segment lost 5 bases and the V segment lost 6 bases, leaving 6 bases of the junction unmatched. CDR3 size: 14 residues. CDR3 sequence: CASSAGQWNEKLFF. The CDR3 nucleotides read TGTGCCAGCAGCGCGGGACAGTGGAATGAAAAACTGTTTTTT.

The CDR3 DNA follows: TGTGCCAGCAGTTACTCGAATATTGGCGCGTCCTACGAGCAGTACTTC. This gives the protein CASSYSNIGASYEQYF. The chain combines TRBV6-6 with TRBJ2-7; D remains unclear. The CDR3 runs 16 residues. CDR1 and CDR2 (germline): MNHNY, SVGAGI (reference sequence). Trimming left V 0 bases short and J 1 base short, with 13 bases between.

The chain joins TRBV6-5 to TRBJ2-1, with D unclear. The CDR3 has 11 amino acids. Germline V gene data show CDR1 as MNHEY and CDR2 as SVGAGI. V was shortened by 7 bases and J by 9 bases, with 10 bases between the two germline ends. CDR3 in amino acids: CASIGNSEQFF. In DNA form, the CDR3 reads TGTGCCAGCATAGGGAACAGTGAGCAGTTCTTC.

The chain recombines TRBV5-4 with TRBJ1-1; no definite D call. CDR3 length: 14 residues. CDR1 and CDR2 (germline): SGHNT, YYREEE (reference sequence). V was pared by 4 bases and J by 3 bases, with 13 bases between. The DNA of the CDR3 is TGTGCCAGCAGCCCCAAAGGGAGAGACACTGAAGCTTTCTTT. Amino acids: CASSPKGRDTEAFF.

The chain carries TRBV27 and TRBJ2-2; 7 bases are shared with TRBD1. This CDR3 has 17 amino acids. J lost 4 bases, V lost 6 bases, and 14 bases had no gene match. Germline loops: CDR1 MNHEY, CDR2 SMNVEV (reference sequence). CDR3 in amino acids: CASRGELVGGGTGELFF. The CDR3 DNA follows: TGTGCCAGCAGGGGCGAACTTGTAGGGGGCGGCACCGGGGAGCTGTTTTTT.

The V and J genes are TRBV9 and TRBJ2-7, with 8 bases aligning to TRBD1. The germline CDR1 and CDR2 sequences are SGDLS and YYNGEE. V was clipped by 3 bases and J by 3 bases; unmatched bases: 5. The CDR3 runs to 14 residues. CDR3 sequence (DNA): TGTGCCAGCAGCGCCCAGGGGGCGAGCTACGAGCAGTACTTC. This codes for CASSAQGASYEQYF.

This clone was counted once. The chain carries TRBV19 and TRBJ1-5, with TRBD1 as a possible D gene (5 bases). V was pared by 3 bases and J by 5 bases, with 14 bases between. Germline values: CDR1 LNHDA, CDR2 SQIVND (reference sequence). The length of the CDR3 is 15 residues. The CDR3 spells CASSMSSGSDQPQHF. CDR3 bases: TGTGCCAGTAGTATGTCTTCAGGGTCCGATCAGCCCCAGCATTTT.

The chain uses TRBV7-2 and TRBJ1-5; TRBD1 matches 11 bases. Per the germline V gene, CDR1 is SGHTA and CDR2 is FQGNSA. The V and J ends lost 2 bases and 5 bases, in that order; junction bases with no gene match: 5. The CDR3 loop spans 16 amino acids. The CDR3 DNA reads as TGTGCCAGCAGCTTATTTGGGACAGGGGGAGATCAGCCCCAGCATTTT. It is translated as CASSLFGTGGDQPQHF.

CDR3 DNA sequence: TGTGCCAGTAGTGCCGGACTAGTTGGTGAGCAGTTCTTC. This sequence encodes CASSAGLVGEQFF. This sequence joins TRBV19 and TRBJ2-1; TRBD2 aligns across 7 bases. Germline V gene sequence: CDR1 LNHDA, CDR2 SQIVND (reference sequence). V lost 5 bases to trimming and J lost 9 bases; unmatched junction nucleotides: 7. The length of the CDR3 is 13 residues. Full variable domain (rest looked up from reference TRBV19 and TRBJ2-1): DGGITQSPKYLFRKEGQNVTLSCEQNLNHDAMYWYRQDPGQGLRLIYYSQIVNDFQKGDIAEGYSVSREKKESFPLTVTSAQKNPTAFYLCASSAGLVGEQFFGPGTRLTVL.

This clone occurred a few times. V is TRBV6-1 and J is TRBJ2-7, with D perhaps TRBD2 (6 bases). Trimming removed 0 bases at V and 3 bases at J, with 9 bases between. CDR1 is MNHNS, CDR2 SASEGT, per germline. This CDR3 is built from 14 residues. The CDR3 sequence is CASSEAGGSYEQYF. The CDR3 region has the DNA TGTGCCAGCAGTGAAGCTGGGGGGAGCTACGAGCAGTACTTC.

The CDR3 coding sequence is TGTGCCAGCAGCTTAGTAGGCAGGTCGGGAGCTTTCTTT. Translated: CASSLVGRSGAFF. The V and J genes are TRBV11-2 and TRBJ1-1; D not certain. Germline V gene sequence: CDR1 SGHAT, CDR2 FQNNGV. Trimming pared 1 base from V and 10 bases from J, leaving 13 bases between. CDR3 length equals 13 residues.

The V call is TRBV13, the J call TRBJ2-7; D tentatively fits TRBD1 or TRBD2 (5 bases each). This CDR3 spans 15 amino acids. V was trimmed by 0 bases and J by 3 bases, leaving 12 bases between them. Germline CDR1 is PRHDT and CDR2 is FYEKMQ (reference sequence). CDR3 sequence (DNA): TGTGCCAGCAGCTTAGGTGGGGACGTAGTCTACGAGCAGTACTTC. Amino acids: CASSLGGDVVYEQYF.

The chain couples TRBV5-4 to TRBJ2-3; D gene ambiguous. CDR3 length: 13 residues. Trimming cost V 1 base and J 1 base, with 4 bases left between them. Germline values: CDR1 SGHNT, CDR2 YYREEE (reference sequence). CDR3 bases: TGTGCCAGCAGCTTGTGGGGCACAGATACGCAGTATTTT. Amino acid sequence: CASSLWGTDTQYF. The full variable domain, its missing parts supplied by reference TRBV5-4 and TRBJ2-3, is ETGVTQSPTHLIKTRGQQVTLRCSSQSGHNTVSWYQQALGQGPQFIFQYYREEENGRGNFPPRFSGLQFPNYSSELNVNALELDDSALYLCASSLWGTDTQYFGPGTRLTVL.

The rearrangement joins TRBV5-1 to TRBJ2-5; tentative D call: TRBD1 (5 bases). CDR1 and CDR2 from the germline V gene are SGHRS and YFSETQ. V was cut by 2 bases and J by 3 bases, with 5 bases left in between. The CDR3 is 12 residues long. The chain's CDR3 is CASSLGEETQYF. In nucleotides, the CDR3 is TGCGCCAGCAGCTTAGGGGAAGAGACCCAGTACTTC.

The J gene is TRBJ1-6, the V gene TRBV5-1; D is ambiguous. Germline assignment: CDR1 SGHRS and CDR2 YFSETQ. V lost 0 bases and J 8 bases, leaving 9 bases between the germline ends. This CDR3 is built from 14 residues. The CDR3 is CASSLDGEDSPLHF. As DNA, the CDR3 is TGCGCCAGCAGCTTGGACGGGGAAGATTCACCCCTCCACTTT.

The rearrangement joins TRBV4-2 to TRBJ1-2; tentatively, D is TRBD1 (5 bases). The CDR3 is 16 residues long. Germline V gene data show CDR1 as LGHNA and CDR2 as YNFKEQ. V lost 1 base and J 8 bases, leaving 20 bases between the germline ends. The CDR3 loop reads CASSQAVGDGNGGYTF. CDR3 DNA sequence: TGTGCCAGCAGCCAAGCAGTAGGGGACGGGAATGGAGGCTACACCTTC.

The genes are TRBV27 and TRBJ1-5; D gene ambiguous. The germline V gene has CDR1 MNHEY and CDR2 SMNVEV (reference sequence). CDR3 length: 13 amino acids. V was cut by 4 bases and J by 0 bases, with 4 bases left in between. CDR3 amino acids: CASSSHSNQPQHF. The CDR3 coding sequence is TGTGCCAGCAGTTCCCATAGCAATCAGCCCCAGCATTTT.

This clone turned up a few times. This sequence joins TRBV7-6 and TRBJ1-2; the D gene is possibly TRBD1 (5 bases). The CDR3 length is 14 residues. V was cut by 5 bases and J by 1 base, with 11 bases left in between. Germline CDR1 reads SGHVS; CDR2 reads FNYEAQ. The CDR3 DNA is TGTGCCAGCAGCATGGGGGTCAGTAACTATGGCTACACCTTC. It translates to CASSMGVSNYGYTF.